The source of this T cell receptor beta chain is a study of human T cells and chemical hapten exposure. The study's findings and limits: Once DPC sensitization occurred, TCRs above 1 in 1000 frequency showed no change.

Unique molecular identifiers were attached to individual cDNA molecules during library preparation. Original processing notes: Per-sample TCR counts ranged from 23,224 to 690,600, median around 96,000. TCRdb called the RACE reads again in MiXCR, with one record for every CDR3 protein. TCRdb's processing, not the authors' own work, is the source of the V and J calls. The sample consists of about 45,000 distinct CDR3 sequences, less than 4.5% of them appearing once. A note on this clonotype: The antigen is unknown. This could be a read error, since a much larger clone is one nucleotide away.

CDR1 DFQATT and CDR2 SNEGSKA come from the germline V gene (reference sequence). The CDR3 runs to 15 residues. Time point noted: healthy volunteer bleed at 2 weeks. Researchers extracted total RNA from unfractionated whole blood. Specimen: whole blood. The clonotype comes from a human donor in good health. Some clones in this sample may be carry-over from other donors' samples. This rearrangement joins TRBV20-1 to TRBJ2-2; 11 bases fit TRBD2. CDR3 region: CSASILAGDAGELVF. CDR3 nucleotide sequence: TGCAGTGCTTCGATACTAGCGGGAGACGCCGGGGAGCTGGTTTTT.